Given below is one T cell receptor (beta chain) in context. A much larger clonotype is one base distant, so this may be a read error. The sample belongs to a study of T cell repertoires in cytomegalovirus infection. Study at large: In public TCR beta signatures, there were indications of both CMV infection and matching HLA type.

V lost 6 bases to trimming and J lost 5 bases, with 14 bases between them. This CDR3 comprises 14 residues. Per the germline V gene, CDR1 is SGHTA and CDR2 is FQGTGA. TCRdb re-called the reads with MiXCR, one entry per CDR3 protein. The table records some 180,000 distinct CDR3 sequences, 8.5% to 10% of them present only once. Specimen: PBMCs. The chain joins TRBV7-3 to TRBJ2-1; D remains unclear. The receptor's source is a human donor in good health (CMV status not recorded). Some clones in this sample may be carry-over from other donors' samples. The CDR3 spells CASRPNSLNNEQFF. The CDR3 nucleotides read TGTGCCAGCAGACCTAATAGTTTGAACAATGAGCAGTTCTTC.